The clone carrying this TCR beta chain was found many times. Per the germline V gene, CDR1 is MNHEY and CDR2 is SVGAGI. Trimming removed 4 bases from V and 4 bases from J, with 10 bases in between. The CDR3 covers 13 residues. These data are taken from a study of CD8+CD57+ T cells in acquired aplastic anemia. CD8+CD57+ cell expansion had been shown by flow cytometry in patients chosen for sequencing. Severe acquired aplastic anemia was diagnosed in all patients. Both TCR beta VDJ combination and CDR3 sequence profiling were carried out. Genomic DNA was the template for this profiling. A single record per CDR3 protein comes from TCRdb applying MiXCR to the reads. The sample includes around 150,000 distinct CDR3 sequences, less than 50% of them seen just once.

The source material was sorted CD4+, CD8+, or CD8+CD57+ T cells (not recorded which) from PBMCs. This receptor was obtained from a human donor with aplastic anemia. The genes are TRBV6-5 and TRBJ1-2; D is unresolved. CDR3 DNA sequence: TGTGCCAGCAGTTCGACCGAGGTCTATGGCTACACCTTC. Protein product: CASSSTEVYGYTF.